This T cell receptor beta chain was sequenced for a study of blood T cell repertoires in COVID-19 (dated by TCRdb to about 2020). The study in broad terms: Collaborator samples came from the United States, Italy and Spain and covered acute and convalescent phases of COVID-19. The prospective study material was composed of cDNA or gDNA derived from T cells, B-cell-depleted T cells, or PBMCs. The dataset comprised deeply sampled blood TCRbeta repertoires from subjects exposed to, actively infected with, or recovered from COVID-19. The repertoires were released in a freely available public database meant as a resource for research on the immune response to SARS-CoV-2. The samples were drawn from the first 160 participants of the ongoing ImmuneRACE study and from more than 1,000 subjects provided by 6 global collaborators. A de-identified subject ID, COVID-19 status, age in years and sex were almost always included in the sample metadata. Where available, HLA class I and class II types were obtained from metadata supplied by the sample provider rather than from assay-based typing. Study-wide conclusions, independent of this receptor: The quantity of clinical and demographic metadata differed by source and by participant and was supplied without curation.

On this clone: Its binding antigen is unknown. Nothing much larger sits one base from this clone, and base qualities are not available.

V gives up 0 bases and J gives up 2 bases, and the segment between their germline ends measures 11 bases. The CDR3, cysteine through phenylalanine, is 15 amino acids long. The kept DNA is CDR3 alone, 45 bases in frame from the first base. CDR1 MNHNS and CDR2 SASEGT were looked up in the germline V gene. Whole blood was collected in K2EDTA tubes by collaborating institutions according to the institutions' own protocols. For TCRbeta analysis, collaborators shipped samples in one of three forms: frozen whole blood, isolated PBMCs, or DNA extracted from either of those sample types. The immunoSEQ Assay, a bias-controlled multiplex PCR, was used to amplify TCRbeta CDR3 regions from genomic DNA. In the authors' own workflow: The number of nucleated cells in each sample was estimated from the amplification of reference gene primers within the assay. To quantify the absolute abundance of each unique TCRbeta CDR3 rearrangement, sequence reads were collapsed and filtered. For each sample, productive Simpson clonality was calculated as the square root of Simpson's diversity index over productive rearrangements. In its TCRdb copy, this immuneACCESS table keeps in-frame sequences only and misses some clones. Where compared with another copy, unresolved V genes explain less than half of these, and the others have no known cause. For V, J and clone size, that table is used; D and trimming come from the DNA. The sample has more than 200,000 clones on record, around nine tenths of them singletons. The top ten constitute roughly 2.5% of the sample.

The sequence links TRBV6-1 to TRBJ2-7; the D gene remains uncertain. This TCR came from a woman aged 60-70 years with acute or convalescent COVID-19. The sequencing sample was made of peripheral blood. Here the CDR3 is given as CASSEASQKTYEQYF. The DNA reads as follows: TGTGCCAGCAGTGAAGCCTCACAGAAGACCTACGAGCAGTACTTC.